A single sample is the source of the 21 T cell receptor beta chains below, sequenced in a study of T-cell memory formation after mild COVID-19. Via MiXCR, TCRdb re-called the 5' RACE reads, giving one row per CDR3 protein. This table has hundreds of thousands of distinct CDR3 sequences, roughly 25% appearing once. Sequencing was performed on PBMCs or a T cell subset sorted from them (not recorded which). These receptors all come from an adult woman who had mild COVID-19 (a few samples of this study predate the infection). Cell type and time point are not known.

In nucleotides, the CDR3 is TGTGCCAGTAGTATACCCGGACAGCGCACCAACTATGGCTACACCTTC. Translation: CASSIPGQRTNYGYTF. This chain connects TRBV19 to TRBJ1-2, with a possible D match to TRBD1 (6 bases). Germline V CDR1 and CDR2: LNHDA, SQIVND (reference sequence). V gave up 2 bases and J gave up 2 bases, with 15 bases separating them. The CDR3 length is 16 residues.

This chain connects TRBV5-1 to TRBJ2-2; 10 bases map to TRBD1. J lost 6 bases, V lost 3 bases, and 5 bases had no gene match. The CDR3 has 15 residues. Per the germline V gene, CDR1 is SGHRS and CDR2 is YFSETQ. CDR3 bases: TGCGCCAGCAGCTCCTCCGGGACAGGGGCCGGGGAGCTGTTTTTT. Protein sequence: CASSSSGTGAGELFF.

This chain links TRBV12-3 or TRBV12-4 with TRBJ1-6; D ambiguous. V lost 3 bases to trimming and J lost 6 bases, with 12 bases between them. This CDR3 is 15 amino acids long. CDR3 sequence reads: CASSFSSARNSPLHF. The CDR3 bases are TGTGCCAGCAGTTTTAGCTCTGCTCGTAATTCACCCCTCCACTTT.

The rearrangement links TRBV2 to TRBJ2-1; 8 bases align to TRBD2. After removal of 10 bases from V and 0 bases from J, the junction contained 11 bases not matched to a gene. This CDR3 has 16 amino acids. CDR1 and CDR2 (germline): SNHLY, FYNNEI. CDR3 sequence reads: CATEPSGWSSYNEQFF. The CDR3 DNA reads as TGTGCCACTGAACCTAGCGGGTGGAGCTCCTACAATGAGCAGTTCTTC.

This clonotype showed up just a few times. The V gene is TRBV4-3, the J gene TRBJ2-3; TRBD2 agrees at 11 bases. The CDR3 is made up of 22 amino acids. The ends lost 0 bases at V and 1 base at J; junction bases unmatched: 18. Germline V lookup: CDR1 LGHNA, CDR2 YSLEER. DNA for the CDR3: TGCGCCAGCAGCCAAGATGGGTTGGTAGCGGGAGGGCCTAACTCCCGCACAGATACGCAGTATTTT. Protein sequence: CASSQDGLVAGGPNSRTDTQYF.

As DNA, the CDR3 is TGCGCCAGCAGCCACAGGACAGGGCTCGACGAGCAGTACTTC. It translates to CASSHRTGLDEQYF. This chain links TRBV5-1 with TRBJ2-7; 8 positions agree with TRBD1. The germline gives CDR1 SGHRS, CDR2 YFSETQ. Trimming took 4 bases from V and 5 from J; bases not matched to a gene: 8. This CDR3 spans 14 amino acids.

A few counts support this clonotype. This chain uses TRBV7-2 with TRBJ2-1, with 9 positions matching TRBD2. After removal of 4 bases from V and 8 bases from J, the junction contained 9 bases not matched to a gene. Germline CDR1 SGHTA, CDR2 FQGNSA. This CDR3 spans 15 amino acids. For the CDR3, the DNA is TGTGCCAGCAGCTATGGGACTAGCCTATTGCATGAGCAGTTCTTC. This sequence encodes CASSYGTSLLHEQFF.

The gene calls are TRBV7-2 and TRBJ2-5; 9 nucleotides match TRBD2. This CDR3 region has 16 residues. The germline gives CDR1 SGHTA, CDR2 FQGNSA. J lost 2 bases, V lost 5 bases, and 9 bases had no gene match. CDR3 amino acids: CASSLRTSGFQETQYF. CDR3 DNA sequence: TGTGCCAGCAGCCTCAGAACTAGCGGGTTTCAAGAGACCCAGTACTTC.

This clonotype was detected ten times or more. The V and J genes are TRBV20-1 and TRBJ1-2; 7 nucleotides align to TRBD1. The CDR3 contains 15 residues. J was trimmed by 1 base and V by 0 bases; bases with no gene match: 5. Germline CDR1 reads DFQATT; CDR2 reads SNEGSKA (reference sequence). CDR3 sequence (DNA): TGCAGTGCTAGAGACGTGACAGGGAATAACTATGGCTACACCTTC. Translation: CSARDVTGNNYGYTF.

This clonotype occurred many times. The J gene is TRBJ2-7, the V gene TRBV7-2, with TRBD2 matching 11 bases. Looked up from germline, CDR1 is SGHTA and CDR2 is FQGNSA. The CDR3 spans 14 residues. With 6 bases clipped from V and 2 bases from J, the junction kept 3 bases outside the gene matches. DNA for the CDR3: TGTGCCAGCAGTAGTAGCGGGGGGGCCTACGAGCAGTACTTC. Translated: CASSSSGGAYEQYF.

Many counts were recorded for this clonotype. The V gene is TRBV4-2, the J gene TRBJ2-1; D is perhaps TRBD1 (7 bases). Trimming left V 6 bases short and J 5 bases short, with 17 bases between. The CDR3 totals 15 residues. Germline values: CDR1 LGHNA, CDR2 YNFKEQ. CDR3 amino acids: CASREGQQFHNEQFF. CDR3 DNA: TGTGCCAGCAGGGAGGGACAGCAGTTCCACAATGAGCAGTTCTTC.

The chain couples TRBV7-8 to TRBJ2-2, with 9 bases lining up with TRBD1. The CDR3 runs to 15 residues. Germline lookup yields CDR1 SGHVS and CDR2 FQNEAQ. V was pared by 4 bases and J by 5 bases, with 5 bases of the junction left unmatched. CDR3 residues: CASSSGTGRTGELFF. CDR3 coding DNA: TGTGCCAGCAGCTCCGGGACAGGGCGAACCGGGGAGCTGTTTTTT.

V is TRBV30 and J is TRBJ2-1, with a tentative D call TRBD1 (5 bases). Per germline, CDR1 GTSNPN and CDR2 SVGIG (reference sequence). This CDR3 comprises 13 residues. Trimming shortened V by 1 base and J by 6 bases, and 10 bases separated the two germline ends. The CDR3 nucleotides are TGTGCCTGGAGTGAGGGGCTCACCAATGAGCAGTTCTTC. Translation gives CAWSEGLTNEQFF.

The chain combines TRBV20-1 with TRBJ2-3, with TRBD2 matching 7 bases. Germline trimming cut 5 bases from V and 0 bases from J; bases unmatched to any gene: 8. Germline V CDR1 and CDR2: DFQATT, SNEGSKA (reference sequence). The CDR3 extends over 15 amino acids. The CDR3 DNA is TGCAGTGCTCTTTCGGCGGGAGCTAGCACAGATACGCAGTATTTT. Its translation: CSALSAGASTDTQYF.

This clonotype was counted a few times. This chain connects TRBV12-3 or TRBV12-4 to TRBJ2-3; D unclear. Deletions cut 4 bases from V and 5 bases from J, with 16 bases between. This CDR3 is 15 amino acids long. The CDR3 DNA follows: TGTGCCAGCAGTTCCCTAATCCAATCGGTAGATACGCAGTATTTT. Translating it yields CASSSLIQSVDTQYF.

On this clonotype: A much larger clone differs from this one at a single base, so this may be a read error. The chain carries TRBV6-6 and TRBJ2-1, with 9 bases lining up with TRBD2. The CDR3 spans 15 residues. In germline, CDR1 is MNHNY, CDR2 SVGAGI (reference sequence). CDR3 sequence reads: CASMRLDRGGGEQCF. The CDR3 bases are TGTGCCAGCATGAGACTAGACCGCGGGGGGGGTGAGCAGTGCTTC.

The chain links TRBV6-5 to TRBJ2-5; TRBD2 aligns across 7 bases. Germline V lookup: CDR1 MNHEY, CDR2 SVGAGI. The CDR3 loop spans 15 amino acids. V trimming: 5 bases; J trimming: 0 bases; junction bases outside the gene matches: 6. The CDR3 DNA reads TGTGCCAGCAGTAGATCTAGCGGAAACCAAGAGACCCAGTACTTC. Protein: CASSRSSGNQETQYF.

CDR3 DNA sequence: TGTGCCACCTCCGGGTCGGGCTCTAACTATGGCTACACCTTC. Translating it yields CATSGSGSNYGYTF. V and J are TRBV12-3 or TRBV12-4 and TRBJ1-2; D is uncertain. The V end lost 10 bases, the J end lost 0 bases, and 15 bases lay between the germline ends. The CDR3 has 14 residues.

This rearrangement joins TRBV18 to TRBJ2-6; 7 nucleotides line up with TRBD1. There are 17 residues in the CDR3. Looked up from germline, CDR1 is KGHSH and CDR2 is LQKENI. With 3 bases clipped from V and 0 bases from J, the junction kept 5 bases outside the gene matches. CDR3 nucleotide sequence: TGTGCCAGCTCACCCGGGACAGCCTTCTCTGGGGCCAACGTCCTGACTTTC. Translated: CASSPGTAFSGANVLTF.

The J gene is TRBJ2-1, the V gene TRBV20-1, with D hard to call. This CDR3 is built from 13 residues. In germline, CDR1 is DFQATT, CDR2 SNEGSKA (reference sequence). V lost 0 bases and J lost 6, with 9 bases in between. The CDR3 DNA sequence: TGCAGTGCTAGAGATGGGCCGGGCAATGAGCAGTTCTTC. Translation: CSARDGPGNEQFF.

The V gene is TRBV7-9, the J gene TRBJ1-1; 8 bases align to TRBD1. Germline V lookup: CDR1 SEHNR, CDR2 FQNEAQ (reference sequence). The CDR3 is made up of 15 amino acids. Trimming removed 5 bases from V and 0 bases from J; junction bases left unmatched: 5. The CDR3 sequence: CASSVQGVMNTEAFF. CDR3 in DNA: TGTGCCAGCAGCGTACAGGGGGTTATGAACACTGAAGCTTTCTTT.